The sequence of this TCR beta chain was determined in a study of tumor-infiltrating lymphocytes in primary liver carcinoma. From 450 to 550 ng total RNA, TCR beta cDNA was generated with a primer in the constant region. Slightly modified ARM-PCR served as the procedure for the TCR beta libraries. These libraries came from three rounds of nested multiplex PCR. Both of the initial two PCR rounds ran for approximately 11 cycles and employed TRBV1-TRBV30 forward primers alongside a C-beta reverse primer. A single record per CDR3 protein comes from TCRdb applying MiXCR to the multiplex PCR reads. The table lists hundreds of thousands of distinct CDR3 sequences, approximately 58% of them singletons. A few counts support this clonotype. Trimming removed 3 bases at V and 6 bases at J, with 9 bases between. The germline V gene encodes CDR1 ENHRY and CDR2 SYGVKD. This CDR3 is built from 12 residues. Blood RNA came from unsorted whole blood; germline DNA was also extracted.

This receptor was obtained from a woman aged 25 to 45 with primary liver carcinoma and hepatitis B virus infection. This rearrangement joins TRBV10-3 to TRBJ2-7; D could derive from TRBD1 or TRBD2 (5 bases each). The specimen sequenced was peripheral blood. The CDR3 loop reads CAISDQGTEQYF. CDR3 nucleotides: TGTGCCATCAGTGATCAAGGGACCGAGCAGTACTTC.